The next 15 T cell receptor beta chains were all read from a single sample in a study of T cell responses to AZD1222 COVID-19 vaccine. TCRdb's copy holds only in-frame clones and misses some; the assay was immunoSEQ multiplex PCR. The sample holds 100,000 to 150,000 clones, roughly 92% seen once. This specimen consisted of peripheral blood, obtained 28 days after the second AZD1222 dose. The receptors were sampled from an adult who received the AZD1222 COVID-19 vaccine.

This clone was found once. This sequence joins TRBV7-3 and TRBJ2-2, with TRBD2 matching over 11 bases. J lost 5 bases, V lost 5 bases, and 7 bases had no gene match. Germline assignment: CDR1 SGHTA and CDR2 FQGTGA. The length of the CDR3 is 16 residues. CDR3 DNA: TGTGCCAGCAGCCTAATAGCGGGAGGGGGTACCGGGGAGCTGTTTTTT. This gives the protein CASSLIAGGGTGELFF. The full variable domain, with the rest looked up from reference TRBV7-3 and TRBJ2-2, is GAGVSQTPSNKVTEKGKYVELRCDPISGHTALYWYRQSLGQGPEFLIYFQGTGAADDSGLPNDRFFAVRPEGSVSTLKIQRTERGDSAVYLCASSLIAGGGTGELFFGEGSRLTVL.

This chain links TRBV14 with TRBJ1-5; the D gene is possibly TRBD1 (6 bases). The germline CDR1 and CDR2 sequences are SGHDN and FVKESK. The ends were cut back, 5 bases at V and 1 base at J, with 12 bases in the middle. This CDR3 contains 15 residues. The CDR3 protein is CASSAGAGSNQPQHF. As DNA, the CDR3 is TGTGCCAGCAGCGCGGGGGCCGGGAGCAATCAGCCCCAGCATTTT.

The chain has TRBV27 and TRBJ2-2; D remains ambiguous. This CDR3 is built from 13 residues. Trimming shortened V by 0 bases and J by 6 bases, and 5 bases separated the two germline ends. Germline lookup yields CDR1 MNHEY and CDR2 SMNVEV (reference sequence). The CDR3 sequence: CASSLSGPGELFF. CDR3 nucleotide sequence: TGTGCCAGCAGTTTATCCGGACCCGGGGAGCTGTTTTTT.

J is TRBJ2-7 and V is TRBV28, with unresolved D. Germline V CDR1 and CDR2: MDHEN, SYDVKM. Trimming removed 3 bases from V and 0 bases from J, with 0 bases in between. The CDR3 is 11 residues long. The CDR3 here is CASSFSYEQYF. The CDR3 nucleotides are TGTGCCAGCAGTTTCTCCTACGAGCAGTACTTC.

The rearrangement uses TRBV19 and TRBJ2-1, with TRBD2 matching over 13 bases. The germline V gene has CDR1 LNHDA and CDR2 SQIVND (reference sequence). The trim removed 1 base at V and 4 bases at J, leaving 10 bases unmatched. The CDR3 has 19 amino acids. The CDR3 loop is CASSIGGVLAGGVYNEQFF. DNA of the CDR3: TGTGCCAGTAGTATAGGGGGGGTACTAGCGGGAGGGGTTTACAATGAGCAGTTCTTC.

This chain joins TRBV2 and TRBJ2-2; 8 bases align to TRBD2. Germline V gene data show CDR1 as SNHLY and CDR2 as FYNNEI. The CDR3 is 15 residues long. Trimming cost V 6 bases and J 7 bases; bases outside gene matches: 10. The CDR3 DNA sequence: TGTGCCAGCAGGGGGGGAGCGGGAGTCGTCGGGGAGCTGTTTTTT. It codes for CASRGGAGVVGELFF.

This chain's CDR3 is CASSFGAANEQFF. The CDR3, as DNA: TGCGCCAGCAGCTTCGGGGCAGCCAATGAGCAGTTCTTC. This chain links TRBV5-1 with TRBJ2-1; either TRBD1 or TRBD2 may fit D (5 bases each). Germline V CDR1 and CDR2: SGHRS, YFSETQ. Trimming cost V 2 bases and J 6 bases, with 9 bases left between them. This CDR3 contains 13 residues.

V gene TRBV6-2 or TRBV6-3 combines with J gene TRBJ1-2; a weak D match, TRBD1 (6 bases). The germline V and J ends were trimmed by 4 bases and 5 bases, with 14 bases remaining between them. The V gene's germline CDR1 is MNHEY and CDR2 SVGEGT. This CDR3 region has 14 residues. CDR3 coding DNA: TGTGCCAGCAGTTTCGAGGGGGGGCGTTATGGCTACACCTTC. This sequence encodes CASSFEGGRYGYTF.

This chain connects TRBV11-2 to TRBJ2-1, with 8 nucleotides matching TRBD1. Germline CDR1 reads SGHAT; CDR2 reads FQNNGV. The CDR3 has 17 amino acids. V lost 7 bases and J lost 9; bases outside the gene matches: 20. Here the CDR3 DNA reads TGTGCCAGCACCCTTCGACCAGGGGGCATAGGCATCGGTGAGCAGTTCTTC. Translated, it gives CASTLRPGGIGIGEQFF.

The chain couples TRBV6-6 to TRBJ2-5; 10 nucleotides agree with TRBD1. This CDR3 comprises 15 residues. The ends lost 0 bases at V and 5 bases at J; junction bases unmatched: 3. Looked up from germline, CDR1 is MNHNY and CDR2 is SVGAGI (reference sequence). The DNA of the CDR3 is TGTGCCAGCAGTTACTCGGGACAGGGGAGGGAGACCCAGTACTTC. The encoded protein is CASSYSGQGRETQYF.

The chain uses TRBV11-1 and TRBJ2-7; 12 positions agree with TRBD2. From germline, CDR1 is SGHAT and CDR2 FQDESV (reference sequence). The CDR3 spans 15 residues. The trim removed 4 bases at V and 3 bases at J, leaving 4 bases unmatched. The CDR3 region is CASSSLAGGVYEQYF. In DNA form, the CDR3 reads TGTGCCAGCAGCTCTCTAGCGGGAGGGGTCTACGAGCAGTACTTC.

DNA for the CDR3: TGTGCCAGCAGTACCCAGACAGGGAGCAAGACCCAGTACTTC. As protein: CASSTQTGSKTQYF. The chain combines TRBV9 with TRBJ2-5, with 7 bases fitting TRBD1. CDR3 size: 14 residues. V was pared by 5 bases and J by 6 bases, with 10 bases of the junction left unmatched. The germline V gene has CDR1 SGDLS and CDR2 YYNGEE.

The V and J genes are TRBV6-4 and TRBJ2-1; TRBD2 agrees at 9 bases. J lost 3 bases, V lost 5 bases, and 5 bases had no gene match. The CDR3 is 15 residues long. Germline V lookup: CDR1 MRHNA, CDR2 SNTAGT. The chain's CDR3 is CASSLIAGDYNEQFF. The CDR3 nucleotides are TGTGCCAGCAGTCTCATAGCGGGGGACTACAATGAGCAGTTCTTC.

The J gene is TRBJ1-2, the V gene TRBV6-5; a possible D gene is TRBD1 (5 bases). The CDR3 totals 15 residues. The germline V gene encodes CDR1 MNHEY and CDR2 SVGAGI. Trimming left V 5 bases short and J 4 bases short, with 17 bases between. CDR3 nucleotides: TGTGCCAGCAGTCCTCGGCGGGCGGGGGGCTATGGCTACACCTTC. This sequence encodes CASSPRRAGGYGYTF.

The chain is built from TRBV7-2 and TRBJ2-3, with 11 bases aligning to TRBD2. Germline assignment: CDR1 SGHTA and CDR2 FQGNSA. The CDR3 runs 15 residues. With V trimmed by 0 bases and J by 10 bases, 6 bases remained unmatched. CDR3 loop: CASSLALLAGEAQYF. CDR3 DNA sequence: TGTGCCAGCAGCTTAGCGTTACTAGCGGGGGAGGCGCAGTATTTT. The variable domain in full, completed from reference TRBV7-2 and TRBJ2-3, reads GAGVSQSPSNKVTEKGKDVELRCDPISGHTALYWYRQSLGQGLEFLIYFQGNSAPDKSGLPSDRFSAERTGGSVSTLTIQRTQQEDSAVYLCASSLALLAGEAQYFGPGTRLTVL.